The next 6 T cell receptor beta chains were all read from a single sample in a study of T cells after yellow fever vaccination. TCRdb reprocessed the 5' RACE reads via MiXCR and lists one record per CDR3 protein. The table has 68,000 or so distinct CDR3 sequences, 6.5% to 9% seen once. Sequences were derived from CD8+ T cells sorted from PBMCs, sampled 15 days after the yellow fever booster vaccination. The receptors stem from a man younger than 45 who received the YFV17D yellow fever vaccine.

This clonotype occurred many times. The CDR3 DNA follows: TGTGCCAGCAGTCCCCTGAGGTTAAATGAGCAGTTCTTC. Encoded protein: CASSPLRLNEQFF. The chain recombines TRBV27 with TRBJ2-1; the D is unclear. V was cut by 5 bases and J by 7 bases, with 12 bases left in between. From germline, CDR1 is MNHEY and CDR2 SMNVEV (reference sequence). The CDR3 sequence is 13 residues long.

At least ten counts were recorded for this clonotype. V and J are TRBV20-1 and TRBJ2-3; tentative D call: TRBD2 (6 bases). The V end was cut by 6 bases, the J end by 0 bases, with 13 bases between. The CDR3 spans 14 residues. Germline CDR1 is DFQATT and CDR2 is SNEGSKA (reference sequence). CDR3 sequence: CSAVSGLSTDTQYF. The CDR3 nucleotides read TGCAGTGCCGTTAGCGGCTTAAGCACAGATACGCAGTATTTT.

In its sample, this clonotype was seen many times. The rearrangement joins TRBV7-9 to TRBJ2-1; no clear D. The CDR3 is 14 residues long. Trimming removed 7 bases from V and 7 bases from J, with 17 bases in between. Germline CDR1 and CDR2: SEHNR and FQNEAQ (reference sequence). CDR3 coding DNA: TGTGCCAGCACACCGGCCTCTAACCCAAATGAGCAGTTCTTC. Amino acid sequence: CASTPASNPNEQFF.

At least ten counts were recorded for this clonotype. The genes are TRBV4-2 and TRBJ2-1; no clear D. The V gene lost 0 bases and the J gene lost 8 bases, with 11 bases spanning the gap. The CDR3 covers 14 residues. Germline V CDR1 and CDR2: LGHNA, YNFKEQ. Here the CDR3 reads CASSQENPLDEQFF. CDR3 nucleotide sequence: TGTGCCAGCAGCCAAGAAAATCCCCTTGATGAGCAGTTCTTC.

This clonotype was observed at least ten times. The CDR3 DNA reads as TGTGCCAGCAGTTTGATGGCGACAGGTAGTGGCTACACCTTC. The encoded protein is CASSLMATGSGYTF. This chain joins TRBV27 and TRBJ1-2; maybe TRBD1 (6 bases). V gave up 3 bases and J gave up 7 bases, with 15 bases separating them. Germline loops: CDR1 MNHEY, CDR2 SMNVEV (reference sequence). This CDR3 comprises 14 residues.

A note on this clonotype: It may be a read error: a sequence one base away is much more abundant. The chain uses TRBV9 and TRBJ2-1; 14 bases line up with TRBD2. The CDR3 is 16 residues long. The V gene's germline CDR1 is SGDLS and CDR2 YYNGEE. The CDR3 DNA follows: TGTGCCCGCAGCCTACAGGGACTAGCGGGAGTTAATGAGCAGTTCTTC. Translating gives CARSLQGLAGVNEQFF.